This passage covers 9 T cell receptor beta chains from one sample sequenced in a study of CD8 T cells in ankylosing spondylitis. Findings and caveats of the study: Typical of ankylosing spondylitis blood, it appeared, was a TCR beta motif of roughly eight highly homologous variants.

MiXCR was run by TCRdb on the 5' RACE reads, yielding one entry per CDR3 protein. The table shows 700,000 or so distinct CDR3 sequences, with 19% occurring only once. Their antigens remain unidentified. The sequencing sample was made of blood, either unsorted or a sorted T cell fraction (not recorded which). The source of these receptors is a male donor with ankylosing spondylitis.

V usage is TRBV12-3 or TRBV12-4 and J usage is TRBJ1-5; TRBD1 might be the D (6 bases). Trimming cost V 2 bases and J 4 bases, with 12 bases left between them. This CDR3 region has 15 residues. The CDR3 DNA reads TGTGCCAGCAGTTTATCGGGACAACCGAATCAGCCCCAGCATTTT. Protein sequence: CASSLSGQPNQPQHF.

The chain employs TRBV5-6 and TRBJ1-3; D gene unclear. The CDR3 contains 15 residues. V was clipped by 0 bases and J by 2 bases, with 9 bases between them. CDR1 and CDR2 (germline): SGHDT, YYEEEE. The CDR3 protein is CASSLARPTGNTIYF. DNA for the CDR3: TGTGCCAGCAGCTTGGCCCGACCGACTGGAAACACCATATATTTT.

This clonotype was recorded only once. The V and J genes are TRBV20-1 and TRBJ1-1; TRBD1 agrees at 10 bases. The germline CDR1 and CDR2 sequences are DFQATT and SNEGSKA (reference sequence). This CDR3 has 14 amino acids. V lost 5 bases, J lost 4 bases, and 7 bases stayed unmatched. The CDR3 sequence is CSAGLTGGVTEAFF. The CDR3 coding sequence is TGCAGTGCTGGGTTGACAGGGGGCGTCACTGAAGCTTTCTTT.

For this clonotype: Just one base apart from a much larger clone, this may be a read error. The conserved closing phenylalanine or tryptophan is absent in this CDR3, likely reflecting a read error. This chain joins TRBV5-1 and TRBJ2-1, with D perhaps TRBD1 or TRBD2 (6 bases each). Per germline, CDR1 SGHRS and CDR2 YFSETQ. The CDR3 has 14 residues. Trimming pared 2 bases from V and 8 bases from J, leaving 14 bases between. As DNA, the CDR3 is TGCGCCAGCAGCTTCAGGGGAGGTAACGATGAGCAGTTCGTC. It specifies CASSFRGGNDEQFV.

This sequence joins TRBV24-1 and TRBJ2-2, with a possible D match to TRBD2 (5 bases). Germline CDR1 and CDR2: KGHDR and SFDVKD. The CDR3 runs 14 residues. Trimming removed 3 bases from V and 7 bases from J, with 11 bases in between. The CDR3 protein is CATSDPFGGGELFF. CDR3 DNA: TGTGCCACCAGTGATCCTTTCGGAGGCGGGGAGCTGTTTTTT.

A note on this clonotype: A read error may produce the germline difference seen at one junction end. V is TRBV4-1 and J is TRBJ1-2; no definite D call. CDR1 is MGHRA and CDR2 is YSYEKL in the germline V gene. The CDR3 length is 14 residues. The CDR3 DNA reads as TGTGCCAGCAGCCAAGACTGGGGAAACTATGGCTACACCTTC. Translation: CASSQDWGNYGYTF.

J is TRBJ2-1 and V is TRBV15; D gene uncertain. With 0 bases removed from V and 7 bases from J, the gap between germline ends came to 13 bases. The CDR3 contains 15 residues. Per the germline V gene, CDR1 is LNHNV and CDR2 is YYDKDF (reference sequence). CDR3 sequence (DNA): TGTGCCACCAGCAGAGAGGTGATAGGGTCGAATGAGCAGTTCTTC. Its protein product is CATSREVIGSNEQFF. The full variable domain, rest sourced from reference TRBV15 and TRBJ2-1, is DAMVIQNPRYQVTQFGKPVTLSCSQTLNHNVMYWYQQKSSQAPKLLFHYYDKDFNNEADTPDNFQSRRPNTSFCFLDIRSPGLGDTAMYLCATSREVIGSNEQFFGPGTRLTVL.

V usage is TRBV12-3 or TRBV12-4 and J usage is TRBJ2-7, with D hard to call. This CDR3 is built from 13 residues. Trimming stripped 6 bases from V and 5 bases from J, with 14 bases between. This chain's CDR3 is CASSAGSSNEQYF. For the CDR3, the DNA is TGTGCCAGCAGCGCCGGGTCCTCGAACGAGCAGTACTTC.

This clonotype appeared a few times. This chain uses TRBV11-1 with TRBJ2-7; a possible D gene is TRBD2 (6 bases). In germline, CDR1 is SGHAT, CDR2 FQDESV (reference sequence). This CDR3 region has 17 residues. V shed 5 bases and J shed 2 bases, with 22 bases lying between them. The CDR3 nucleotides are TGTGCCAGCAGCGCTACCCAGGGAGGACTGTCGACCTACGAGCAGTACTTC. This translates into CASSATQGGLSTYEQYF.